This T cell receptor beta chain was retrieved from a study of blood T cell repertoires in COVID-19. Cohorts were based on clinical histories the participants reported. Two consecutive negative NP/OP PCR tests, clearance, or resolved symptoms defined Cohort 3 recovery. Original handling: By means of reference gene primer amplification, nucleated cell counts were estimated. Generated by immunoSEQ multiplex PCR, the TCRdb table keeps only in-frame clones and is missing some. V and J calls and clone size are given by that table; D and trimming were obtained from the DNA. This table has about 150,000 clones, around 80% appearing once. CDR1 is SGHTA, CDR2 FQGTGA, per germline. The J segment lost 4 bases and the V segment lost 4 bases, leaving 5 bases of the junction unmatched. This CDR3 comprises 15 residues.

What was sequenced was PBMCs or T cells enriched from blood (not recorded which). The clonotype comes from a woman in her forties or fifties who had recovered from COVID-19. This chain joins TRBV7-3 and TRBJ2-3; 10 bases are a match to TRBD2. CDR3 loop: CASSSTSGGADTQYF. CDR3 DNA sequence: TGTGCCAGCAGCTCAACCAGCGGGGGGGCAGATACGCAGTATTTT.